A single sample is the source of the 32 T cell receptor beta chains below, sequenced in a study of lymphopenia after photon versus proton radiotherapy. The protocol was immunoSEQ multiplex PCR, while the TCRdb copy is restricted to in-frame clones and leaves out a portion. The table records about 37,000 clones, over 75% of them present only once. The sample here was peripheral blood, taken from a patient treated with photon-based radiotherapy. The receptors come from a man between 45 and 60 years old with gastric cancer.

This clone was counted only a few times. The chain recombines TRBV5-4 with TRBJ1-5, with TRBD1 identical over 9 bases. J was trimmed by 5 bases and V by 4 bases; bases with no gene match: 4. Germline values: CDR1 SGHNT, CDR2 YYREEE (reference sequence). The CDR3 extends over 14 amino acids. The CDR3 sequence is CASSRDRADQPQHF. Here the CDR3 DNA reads TGTGCCAGCAGCCGGGACAGGGCGGATCAGCCCCAGCATTTT.

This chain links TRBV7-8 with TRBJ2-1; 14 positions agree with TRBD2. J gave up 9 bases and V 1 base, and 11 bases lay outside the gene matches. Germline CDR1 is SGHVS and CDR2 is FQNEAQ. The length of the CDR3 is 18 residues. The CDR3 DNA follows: TGTGCCAGCAGCTTAGTAGTGGCGGGACTAGCGGGAGCACTTGAGCAGTTCTTC. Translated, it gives CASSLVVAGLAGALEQFF.

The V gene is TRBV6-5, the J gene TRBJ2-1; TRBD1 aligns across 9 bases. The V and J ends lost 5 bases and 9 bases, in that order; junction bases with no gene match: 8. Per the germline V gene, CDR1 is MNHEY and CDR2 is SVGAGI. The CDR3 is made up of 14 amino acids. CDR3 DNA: TGTGCCAGCAGTACAGGGGGCGAAGTGGGTGAGCAGTTCTTC. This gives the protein CASSTGGEVGEQFF.

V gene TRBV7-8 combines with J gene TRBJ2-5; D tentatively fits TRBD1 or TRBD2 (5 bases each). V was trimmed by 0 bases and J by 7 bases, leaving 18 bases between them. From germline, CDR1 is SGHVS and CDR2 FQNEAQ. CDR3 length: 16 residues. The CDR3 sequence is CASSLAVRQTRGTQYF. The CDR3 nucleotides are TGTGCCAGCAGCTTAGCTGTAAGACAGACTCGGGGGACCCAGTACTTC.

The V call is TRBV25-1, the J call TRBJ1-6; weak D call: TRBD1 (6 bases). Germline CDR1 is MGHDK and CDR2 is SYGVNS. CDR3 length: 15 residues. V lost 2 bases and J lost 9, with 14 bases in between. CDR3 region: CASSEPRGGSSPLHF. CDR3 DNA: TGTGCCAGCAGTGAACCCCGGGGGGGCAGTTCACCCCTCCACTTT.

CDR3 nucleotide sequence: TGTGCCAGCAGCCAGTTAGCGGGAGGGGGAGAGACCCAGTACTTC. It translates to CASSQLAGGGETQYF. The rearrangement links TRBV14 to TRBJ2-5, with TRBD2 matching 11 bases. The germline gives CDR1 SGHDN, CDR2 FVKESK. This CDR3 is 15 amino acids long. V dropped 3 bases and J dropped 4; count of bases not matched to a gene: 4. Based on the CDR3 plus reference TRBV14 and TRBJ2-5, the full variable domain is EAGVTQFPSHSVIEKGQTVTLRCDPISGHDNLYWYRRVMGKEIKFLLHFVKESKQDESGMPNNRFLAERTGGTYSTLKVQPAELEDSGVYFCASSQLAGGGETQYFGPGTRLLVL.

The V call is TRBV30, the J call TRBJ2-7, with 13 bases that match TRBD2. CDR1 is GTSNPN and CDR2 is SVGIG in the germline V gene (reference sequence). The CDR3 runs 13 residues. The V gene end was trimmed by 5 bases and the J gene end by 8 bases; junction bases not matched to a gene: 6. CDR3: CAWEIGTSGKQYF. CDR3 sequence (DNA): TGTGCCTGGGAGATAGGGACTAGCGGGAAGCAGTACTTC.

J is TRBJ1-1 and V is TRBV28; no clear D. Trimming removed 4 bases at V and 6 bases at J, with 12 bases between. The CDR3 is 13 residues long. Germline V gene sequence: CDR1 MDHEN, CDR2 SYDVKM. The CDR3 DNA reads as TGTGCCAGCAGTTGGCCCAGGAGGGCTGAAGCTTTCTTT. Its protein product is CASSWPRRAEAFF.

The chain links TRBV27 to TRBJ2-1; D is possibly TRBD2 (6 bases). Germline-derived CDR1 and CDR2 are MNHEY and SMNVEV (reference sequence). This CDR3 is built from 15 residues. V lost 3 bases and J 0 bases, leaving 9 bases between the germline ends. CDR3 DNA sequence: TGTGCCAGCAGTTTTTCAGCGGGCTCCTACAATGAGCAGTTCTTC. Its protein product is CASSFSAGSYNEQFF.

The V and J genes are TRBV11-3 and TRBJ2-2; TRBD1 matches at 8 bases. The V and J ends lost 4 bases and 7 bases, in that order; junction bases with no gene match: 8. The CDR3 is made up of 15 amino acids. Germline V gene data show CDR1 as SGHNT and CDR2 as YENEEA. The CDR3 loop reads CASSSGQGEGGELFF. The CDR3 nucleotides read TGTGCCAGCAGCTCCGGACAGGGAGAGGGCGGGGAGCTGTTTTTT.

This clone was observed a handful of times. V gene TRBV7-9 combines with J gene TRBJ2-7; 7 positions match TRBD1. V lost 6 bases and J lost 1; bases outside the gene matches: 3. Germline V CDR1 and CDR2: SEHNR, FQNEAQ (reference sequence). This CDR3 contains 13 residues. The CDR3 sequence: CASRDRSSYEQYF. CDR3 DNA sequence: TGTGCCAGCAGGGACAGGTCTTCCTACGAGCAGTACTTC.

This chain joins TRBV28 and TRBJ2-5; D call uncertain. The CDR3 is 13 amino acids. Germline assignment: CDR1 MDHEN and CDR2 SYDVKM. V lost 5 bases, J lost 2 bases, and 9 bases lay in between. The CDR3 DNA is TGTGCCAGCAGTCCCTCGTGGCAAGAGACCCAGTACTTC. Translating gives CASSPSWQETQYF.

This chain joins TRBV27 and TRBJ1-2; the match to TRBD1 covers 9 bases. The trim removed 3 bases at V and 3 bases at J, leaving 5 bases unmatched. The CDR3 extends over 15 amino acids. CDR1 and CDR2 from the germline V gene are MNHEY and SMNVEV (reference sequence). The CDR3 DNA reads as TGTGCCAGCAGTTTGAGCGGGACAGGGCACTATGGCTACACCTTC. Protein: CASSLSGTGHYGYTF.

The CDR3 is CASSEVGGPGDTQYF. The DNA of the CDR3 is TGTGCCAGCAGTGAAGTGGGAGGGCCGGGGGATACGCAGTATTTT. The rearrangement joins TRBV6-1 to TRBJ2-3, with 7 bases identical to TRBD2. The CDR3 totals 15 residues. J lost 6 bases, V lost 1 base, and 7 bases had no gene match. Germline V gene lookup returns CDR1 MNHNS and CDR2 SASEGT.

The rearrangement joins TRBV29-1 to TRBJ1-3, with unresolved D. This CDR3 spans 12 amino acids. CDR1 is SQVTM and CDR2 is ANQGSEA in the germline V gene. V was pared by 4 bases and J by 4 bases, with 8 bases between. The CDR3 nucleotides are TGCAGCGTTGGGACGTTCGGAAACACCATATATTTT. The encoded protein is CSVGTFGNTIYF.

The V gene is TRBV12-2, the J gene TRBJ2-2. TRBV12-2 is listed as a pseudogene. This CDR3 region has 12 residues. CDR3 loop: CASRLDTGELFF. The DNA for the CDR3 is TGTGCAAGTCGCTTAGACACCGGGGAGCTGTTTTTT.

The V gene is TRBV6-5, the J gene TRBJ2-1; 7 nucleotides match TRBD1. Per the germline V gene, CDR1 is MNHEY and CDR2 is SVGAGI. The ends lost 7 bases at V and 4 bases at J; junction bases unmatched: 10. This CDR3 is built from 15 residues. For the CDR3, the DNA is TGTGCCAGCACCCGAGACAGGGCTGGGTACAATGAGCAGTTCTTC. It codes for CASTRDRAGYNEQFF.

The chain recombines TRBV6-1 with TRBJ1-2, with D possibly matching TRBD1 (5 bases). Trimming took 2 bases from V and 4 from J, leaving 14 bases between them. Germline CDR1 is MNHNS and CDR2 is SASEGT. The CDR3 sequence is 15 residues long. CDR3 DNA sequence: TGTGCCAGCAGTGAATTCCGACTGGGGGGCTATGGCTACACCTTC. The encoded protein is CASSEFRLGGYGYTF.

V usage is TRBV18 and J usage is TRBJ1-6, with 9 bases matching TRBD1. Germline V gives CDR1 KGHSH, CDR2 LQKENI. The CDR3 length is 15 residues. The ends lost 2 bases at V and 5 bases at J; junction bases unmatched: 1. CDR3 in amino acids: CASSPGTGNNSPLHF. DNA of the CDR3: TGTGCCAGCTCACCAGGGACAGGGAATAATTCACCCCTCCACTTT.

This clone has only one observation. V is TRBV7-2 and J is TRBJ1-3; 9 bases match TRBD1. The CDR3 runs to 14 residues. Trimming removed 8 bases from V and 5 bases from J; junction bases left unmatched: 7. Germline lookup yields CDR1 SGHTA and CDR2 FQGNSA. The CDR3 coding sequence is TGTGCCAGCCAAGGGGACAGGGAGAGAAACACCATATATTTT. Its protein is CASQGDRERNTIYF.

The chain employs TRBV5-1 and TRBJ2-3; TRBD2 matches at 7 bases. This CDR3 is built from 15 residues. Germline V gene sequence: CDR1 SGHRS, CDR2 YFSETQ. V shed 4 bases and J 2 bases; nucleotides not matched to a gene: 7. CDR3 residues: CASSHTSDPTDTQYF. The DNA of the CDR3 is TGCGCCAGCAGCCATACTAGCGACCCCACAGATACGCAGTATTTT.

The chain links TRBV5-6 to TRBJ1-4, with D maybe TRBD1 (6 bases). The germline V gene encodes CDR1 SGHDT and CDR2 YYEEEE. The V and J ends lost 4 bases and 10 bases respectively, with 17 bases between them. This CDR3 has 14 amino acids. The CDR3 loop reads CASSTGQNQGKLFF. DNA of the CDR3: TGTGCCAGCAGCACTGGACAGAACCAGGGAAAACTGTTTTTT.

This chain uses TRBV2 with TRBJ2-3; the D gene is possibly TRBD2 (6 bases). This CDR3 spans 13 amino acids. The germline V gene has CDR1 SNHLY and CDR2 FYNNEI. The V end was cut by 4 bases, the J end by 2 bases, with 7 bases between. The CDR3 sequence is CASSADYTDTQYF. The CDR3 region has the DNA TGTGCCAGCAGTGCGGACTACACAGATACGCAGTATTTT.

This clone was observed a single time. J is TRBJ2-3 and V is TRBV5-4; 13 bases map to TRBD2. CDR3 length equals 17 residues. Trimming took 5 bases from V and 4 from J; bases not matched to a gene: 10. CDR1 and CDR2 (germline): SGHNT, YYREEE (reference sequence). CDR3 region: CASSQGRTSGSPDTQYF. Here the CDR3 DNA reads TGTGCCAGCAGTCAGGGGAGGACTAGCGGGAGTCCAGATACGCAGTATTTT.

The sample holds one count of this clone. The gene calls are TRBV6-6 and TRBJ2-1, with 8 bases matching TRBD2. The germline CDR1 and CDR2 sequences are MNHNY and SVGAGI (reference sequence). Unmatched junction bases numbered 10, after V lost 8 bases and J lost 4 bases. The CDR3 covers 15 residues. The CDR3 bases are TGTGCCAGCTCGCCTGGCGGGGGGATATACAATGAGCAGTTCTTC. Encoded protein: CASSPGGGIYNEQFF.

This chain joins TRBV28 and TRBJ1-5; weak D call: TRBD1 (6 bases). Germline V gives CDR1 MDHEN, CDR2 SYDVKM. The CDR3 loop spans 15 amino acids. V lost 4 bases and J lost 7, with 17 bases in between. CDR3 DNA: TGTGCCAGCAGTTCAACAGGGCGAACAGGCCAGCCCCAGCATTTT. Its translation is CASSSTGRTGQPQHF.

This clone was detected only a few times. The CDR3 sequence: CASSPLRDYEQYF. CDR3 bases: TGTGCCAGCTCACCCCTGAGGGACTACGAGCAGTACTTC. The genes are TRBV18 and TRBJ2-7; maybe TRBD2 (5 bases). V was trimmed by 3 bases and J by 3 bases, leaving 9 bases between them. The CDR3 consists of 13 residues. Germline V CDR1 and CDR2: KGHSH, LQKENI.

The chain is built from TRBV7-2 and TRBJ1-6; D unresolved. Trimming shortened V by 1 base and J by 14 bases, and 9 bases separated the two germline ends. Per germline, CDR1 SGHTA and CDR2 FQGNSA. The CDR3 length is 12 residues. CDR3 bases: TGTGCCAGCAGCTTAGGGGTAGGATCCCTCCACTTT. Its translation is CASSLGVGSLHF.

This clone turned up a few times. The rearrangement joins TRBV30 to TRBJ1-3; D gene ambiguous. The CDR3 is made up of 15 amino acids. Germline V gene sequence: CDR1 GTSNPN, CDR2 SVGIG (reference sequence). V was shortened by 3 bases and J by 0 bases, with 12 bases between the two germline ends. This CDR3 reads CAWRPLGPSGNTIYF. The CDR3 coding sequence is TGTGCCTGGAGGCCCTTAGGTCCCTCTGGAAACACCATATATTTT.

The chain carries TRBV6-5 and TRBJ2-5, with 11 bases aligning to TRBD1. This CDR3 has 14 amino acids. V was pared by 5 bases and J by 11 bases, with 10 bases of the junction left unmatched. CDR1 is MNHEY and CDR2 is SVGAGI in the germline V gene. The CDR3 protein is CASSPGTGGKEQYF. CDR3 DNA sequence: TGTGCCAGCAGTCCCGGGACAGGGGGAAAGGAGCAGTACTTC.

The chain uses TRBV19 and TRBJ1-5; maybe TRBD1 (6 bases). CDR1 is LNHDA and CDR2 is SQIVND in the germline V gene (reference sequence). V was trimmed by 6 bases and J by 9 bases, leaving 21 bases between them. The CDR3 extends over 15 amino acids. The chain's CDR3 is CASRLQVGGFLPQHF. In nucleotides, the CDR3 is TGTGCCAGTAGACTACAGGTAGGGGGGTTCCTGCCCCAGCATTTT.

The CDR3 DNA is TGTGCCAGCAGTTTATTCCTAGCGGGAGCCTACGAGCAGTACTTC. This translates into CASSLFLAGAYEQYF. V and J are TRBV28 and TRBJ2-7; 10 bases map to TRBD2. V was clipped by 1 base and J by 2 bases; unmatched bases: 2. The germline CDR1 and CDR2 sequences are MDHEN and SYDVKM. The CDR3 contains 15 residues.